The T cell receptor (beta chain) described here comes from a study of cytomegalovirus exposure and HLA in healthy donors. Study details: The platform used for the 120 or so validation repertoires matched that of the 666 first-cohort repertoires, a later analysis reported.

Separate from the roughly 700-subject first cohort, the roughly 120-subject validation cohort was the one that the donors belonged to. Data came from immunoSEQ multiplex PCR; TCRdb stores just in-frame clones and leaves some out. The table has around 130,000 clones, under 90% seen once. On this clone itself: Its antigen remains unidentified.

V was pared by 1 base and J by 4 bases, with 9 bases between. CDR3 size: 14 residues. Germline V gives CDR1 LNHDA, CDR2 SQIVND (reference sequence). Study conclusions and caveats: The study designated 164 TCR beta chains cytomegalovirus-associated.

The chain joins TRBV19 to TRBJ2-3; the D gene is possibly TRBD1 (5 bases). The sequence was obtained from a woman between 25 and 40 years old in good health and CMV-seronegative. Sample: PBMCs. The DNA of the CDR3 is TGTGCCAGTAGTATAGGTGGGGCCGCAGATACGCAGTATTTT. It is translated as CASSIGGAADTQYF.